Listed below are T cell receptor beta chains from one sample, sequenced in a study of blood T cell repertoires in COVID-19. Generated by immunoSEQ multiplex PCR, the TCRdb table keeps only in-frame clones and is missing some. The sample contains more than 250,000 clones, roughly 84% of which appear only once. Specimen: peripheral blood. The receptors were sampled from a man aged 50-60 years with active or convalescent COVID-19. CDR3s include the opening cysteine and the closing phenylalanine or tryptophan. Fields, in order: clone size, V gene, D gene, J gene, CDR3 DNA, CDR3 protein. D genes are given only for firm matches. Size values are once, few and many counts, or a class for expanded clones, and some rows have none.

clone_size: NA; v_call: TRBV9; d_call: TRBD1; j_call: TRBJ2-2; cdr3_nt: TGTGCCAGCAGCGTAGCGCCTACAGGGGAATCCGGGGAGCTGTTTTTT; cdr3_aa: CASSVAPTGESGELFF
clone_size: NA; v_call: TRBV7-2; d_call: NA; j_call: TRBJ2-5; cdr3_nt: TGTGCCAGCAGCCTCCAGACAGGAGTTTCGAGGGAGACCCAGTACTTC; cdr3_aa: CASSLQTGVSRETQYF
clone_size: NA; v_call: TRBV14; d_call: TRBD1; j_call: TRBJ2-7; cdr3_nt: TGTGCCAGCAGGCCCTGGGACAGGGGAGTATACGAGCAGTACTTC; cdr3_aa: CASRPWDRGVYEQYF
clone_size: NA; v_call: TRBV28; d_call: TRBD1; j_call: TRBJ1-2; cdr3_nt: TGTGCCAGCAGTTCCCCTGGGGCAGGGGGCAACTATGGCTACACCTTC; cdr3_aa: CASSSPGAGGNYGYTF
clone_size: once; v_call: TRBV6-1; d_call: TRBD1; j_call: TRBJ1-3; cdr3_nt: TGTGCCAGCAGTGTTGCACAGGGGACCTCTGGAAACACCATATATTTT; cdr3_aa: CASSVAQGTSGNTIYF
clone_size: NA; v_call: TRBV28; d_call: NA; j_call: TRBJ2-3; cdr3_nt: TGTGCCAGCAGTTTACACAGGGTTAAAGATACGCAGTATTTT; cdr3_aa: CASSLHRVKDTQYF
clone_size: NA; v_call: TRBV6-1; d_call: TRBD2; j_call: TRBJ2-7; cdr3_nt: TGTGCCAGCAGTCCCCGGACTAGCGGATACGAGCAGTACTTC; cdr3_aa: CASSPRTSGYEQYF
clone_size: NA; v_call: TRBV6-2/TRBV6-3; d_call: TRBD2; j_call: TRBJ2-7; cdr3_nt: TGTGCCAGCAGTCAGGGACTAGCGTTGGCCGAGCAGTACTTC; cdr3_aa: CASSQGLALAEQYF
clone_size: NA; v_call: TRBV19; d_call: NA; j_call: TRBJ1-6; cdr3_nt: TGTGCCAGTAGTATGGAGGGTGGGGGACGCTCACCCCTCCACTTT; cdr3_aa: CASSMEGGGRSPLHF
clone_size: NA; v_call: TRBV21-1; d_call: NA; j_call: TRBJ2-2; cdr3_nt: NA; cdr3_aa: CASSRWGTGNTGELFF
clone_size: NA; v_call: TRBV19; d_call: TRBD2; j_call: TRBJ2-1; cdr3_nt: TGTGCCAGTACCCGCGGGGGGACCTCCTACAATGAGCAGTTCTTC; cdr3_aa: CASTRGGTSYNEQFF
clone_size: NA; v_call: TRBV29-1; d_call: NA; j_call: TRBJ2-7; cdr3_nt: TGCAGCGTTGGTGGAGGGGGCATTGCCGAGCAGTACTTC; cdr3_aa: CSVGGGGIAEQYF
clone_size: NA; v_call: TRBV19; d_call: NA; j_call: TRBJ1-6; cdr3_nt: TGTGCCAGTAGTATAGATCTCGGGGGGAGACCCCTCCACTTT; cdr3_aa: CASSIDLGGRPLHF
clone_size: NA; v_call: TRBV7-9; d_call: TRBD1; j_call: TRBJ2-1; cdr3_nt: TGTGCCAGCAGAAACAGGGGGGACAATGAGCAGTTCTTC; cdr3_aa: CASRNRGDNEQFF
clone_size: NA; v_call: TRBV28; d_call: NA; j_call: TRBJ2-3; cdr3_nt: TGTGCCAGCAGCCCTGCCGGGAGTAGAGGAGATACGCAGTATTTT; cdr3_aa: CASSPAGSRGDTQYF